This TCR beta chain stems from a study of vaccination effects on CD4 cells after COVID-19. On this clone itself: Its antigen is not known.

After expansion with viral peptide pools in the ViraFEST assay, antigen-specific CD4+ T cells were sequenced. CD4+ T cells were isolated after approximately 10 days of culture. Confirmation by PCR established that the person had SARS-CoV-2 infection between March and December 2020. Cultivation was performed at about 1.8 million PBMC per well with about 9.6 IU/ml IL-2 and 9 to 10 ug/ml peptides added. IL-2 medium supplanted half the medium on days 3 and 7. The CDR3 is made up of 14 amino acids. V was pared by 5 bases and J by 5 bases, with 12 bases between. The V gene's germline CDR1 is SGHTA and CDR2 FQGNSA. Sequenced by immunoSEQ multiplex PCR; TCRdb stores in-frame clones only, minus some. The table records 20,000 to 25,000 clones, approximately 72% of them present only once.

Sequenced here: CD4+ T cells from PBMCs cultured with a peptide pool, sampled before COVID-19 vaccination. This receptor was taken from a human donor who had a prior SARS-CoV-2 infection. The V call is TRBV7-2, the J call TRBJ1-4; D may be TRBD1 (5 bases). CDR3: CASSPRGNNEKLFF. CDR3 sequence (DNA): TGTGCCAGCAGCCCCCGGGGGAACAATGAAAAACTGTTTTTT.